The 20 T cell receptor beta chains below all came from one sample that was sequenced in a study of naive and memory T cell subsets. Four PCR rounds used nested alpha and beta constant region primers plus the SP2 primer. TCRdb called the UMI-ligation and nested PCR reads again in MiXCR, with one record for every CDR3 protein. The table has approximately 21,000 distinct CDR3 sequences, approximately 5.7% seen once. Noted treatment: skin biopsy from PPD injection site in Mantoux-positive individual. TCR cDNA received a 3' ligated oligonucleotide that carried a UMI. The sequences come from skin, collected from a tuberculin skin test site. The receptors were gathered from an adult in good health.

A few counts support this clonotype. The V gene is TRBV7-2, the J gene TRBJ1-6, with 7 bases matching TRBD1. Germline CDR1 and CDR2: SGHTA and FQGNSA. This CDR3 is 16 amino acids long. J was trimmed by 10 bases and V by 2 bases; bases with no gene match: 11. The DNA for the CDR3 is TGTGCCAGCAGCTTAAGGGCCCAGGGGGTTCCGTCACCCCTCCACTTT. Protein product: CASSLRAQGVPSPLHF.

The chain joins TRBV3-1 to TRBJ2-5; perhaps D is TRBD1 or TRBD2 (5 bases each). V was shortened by 5 bases and J by 4 bases, with 14 bases between the two germline ends. This CDR3 is 14 amino acids long. From germline, CDR1 is LGHDT and CDR2 YNNKEL (reference sequence). The CDR3 nucleotides are TGTGCCAGCAGCTTCCCCAAGGGGAGAGAGACCCAGTACTTC. Its protein product is CASSFPKGRETQYF.

This clonotype was seen at least ten times. The V gene is TRBV6-2 or TRBV6-3, the J gene TRBJ2-1; D gene uncertain. Germline V lookup: CDR1 MNHEY, CDR2 SVGEGT. Trimming cost V 7 bases and J 0 bases, with 13 bases left between them. This CDR3 is 15 amino acids long. Written as DNA, the CDR3 is TGTGCCAGCACAAGCTACTCGAGCTCCTACAATGAGCAGTTCTTC. As protein: CASTSYSSSYNEQFF.

This clonotype showed up just a few times. V and J are TRBV5-5 and TRBJ2-1, with 11 bases fitting TRBD2. The CDR3 totals 17 residues. CDR1 and CDR2 (germline): SGHKS, YYEKEE (reference sequence). V gave up 1 base and J gave up 9 bases; unmatched junction bases: 12. CDR3 sequence (DNA): TGTGCCAGCAGCTTGAGTTTAGCGGGAGGGCCGACCGCTGAGCAGTTCTTC. It is translated as CASSLSLAGGPTAEQFF.

This clonotype is categorized as medium-sized. V usage is TRBV7-8 and J usage is TRBJ2-7; 10 bases match TRBD2. V was clipped by 1 base and J by 4 bases; unmatched bases: 10. This CDR3 has 17 amino acids. CDR1 is SGHVS, CDR2 FQNEAQ, per germline. CDR3 sequence: CASSLDRGLAASYEQYF. For the CDR3, the DNA is TGTGCCAGCAGCTTAGACAGAGGACTAGCGGCATCTTACGAGCAGTACTTC.

This clonotype appeared many times. The V and J genes are TRBV7-9 and TRBJ2-5; 8 bases agree with TRBD1. V lost 0 bases and J lost 1; bases outside the gene matches: 4. Germline values: CDR1 SEHNR, CDR2 FQNEAQ (reference sequence). The CDR3 is 16 residues long. CDR3 protein: CASSLAKTGGQETQYF. The CDR3 DNA sequence: TGTGCCAGCAGCTTAGCGAAAACAGGGGGCCAAGAGACCCAGTACTTC.

This clonotype was recorded many times. The V gene is TRBV16, the J gene TRBJ2-3, with a weak D call TRBD1 (6 bases). CDR1 and CDR2 (germline): KGHSY, FQNENV. The CDR3 spans 15 residues. Trimming cost V 1 base and J 2 bases, with 10 bases left between them. In DNA, the CDR3 is TGTGCCAGCAGCCAATGGGACACTAACACAGATACGCAGTATTTT. This codes for CASSQWDTNTDTQYF.

This clonotype was counted at least ten times. This chain uses TRBV7-6 with TRBJ1-1; 9 nucleotides line up with TRBD1. CDR1 SGHVS and CDR2 FNYEAQ come from the germline V gene. This CDR3 is 15 amino acids long. The V gene end was trimmed by 5 bases and the J gene end by 1 base; junction bases not matched to a gene: 5. The CDR3 is CASSAGQGTNTEAFF. CDR3 coding DNA: TGTGCCAGCAGCGCAGGACAGGGGACGAACACTGAAGCTTTCTTT. The complete variable domain, with remaining parts taken from reference TRBV7-6 and TRBJ1-1, reads GAGVSQSPRYKVTKRGQDVALRCDPISGHVSLYWYRQALGQGPEFLTYFNYEAQQDKSGLPNDRFSAERPEGSISTLTIQRTEQRDSAMYRCASSAGQGTNTEAFFGQGTRLTVV.

This clonotype was picked up many times. The chain employs TRBV9 and TRBJ2-5; D might be TRBD2 (6 bases). Germline V lookup: CDR1 SGDLS, CDR2 YYNGEE. Between the trimmed V and J ends, which lost 3 bases and 0 bases, there was a span of 9 bases. The CDR3 is 14 residues long. This CDR3 is CASSAGDYQETQYF. For the CDR3, the DNA is TGTGCCAGCAGCGCCGGGGACTACCAAGAGACCCAGTACTTC.

The genes are TRBV28 and TRBJ1-4; D is possibly TRBD1 (6 bases). The CDR3 covers 17 residues. The germline V gene has CDR1 MDHEN and CDR2 SYDVKM. V lost 6 bases to trimming and J lost 1 base, with 18 bases between them. The CDR3 coding sequence is TGTGCCAGCAGAGCCGGACAGATTGGAAGAACTAATGAAAAACTGTTTTTT. Protein sequence: CASRAGQIGRTNEKLFF.

This clonotype came up many times. The chain carries TRBV20-1 and TRBJ1-2; the D is unclear. Between the trimmed V and J ends, which lost 1 base and 2 bases, there was a span of 5 bases. Germline V lookup: CDR1 DFQATT, CDR2 SNEGSKA (reference sequence). CDR3 length equals 12 residues. CDR3 residues: CSARASNYGYTF. In nucleotides, the CDR3 is TGCAGTGCTAGAGCCTCGAACTATGGCTACACCTTC.

Ten or more counts support this clonotype. This rearrangement joins TRBV19 to TRBJ2-1; 9 bases are a match to TRBD2. With 3 bases clipped from V and 9 bases from J, the junction kept 6 bases outside the gene matches. The germline V gene encodes CDR1 LNHDA and CDR2 SQIVND (reference sequence). This CDR3 has 14 amino acids. The CDR3 sequence: CASSIAGGPSEQFF. The CDR3 DNA sequence: TGTGCCAGTAGTATCGCGGGAGGGCCCAGTGAGCAGTTCTTC.

This clonotype came up a few times. The chain uses TRBV6-2 or TRBV6-3 and TRBJ2-1, with 12 bases aligning to TRBD2. Germline V gene sequence: CDR1 MNHEY, CDR2 SVGEGT. After removal of 4 bases from V and 9 bases from J, the junction contained 25 bases not matched to a gene. CDR3 size: 21 residues. CDR3 in amino acids: CASSSIPGLAGNMVFRGEQFF. DNA of the CDR3: TGTGCCAGCAGTTCCATACCGGGACTAGCGGGTAATATGGTGTTTCGCGGTGAGCAGTTCTTC.

This clonotype was seen repeatedly, ten times or more. This chain connects TRBV6-2 or TRBV6-3 to TRBJ2-1; TRBD2 matches at 13 bases. The length of the CDR3 is 17 residues. V trimming: 7 bases; J trimming: 6 bases; junction bases outside the gene matches: 12. CDR1 and CDR2 (germline): MNHEY, SVGEGT. CDR3 loop: CASIPLAGGLFGNEQFF. DNA for the CDR3: TGTGCCAGCATCCCACTAGCGGGAGGGCTCTTTGGCAATGAGCAGTTCTTC.

This clonotype came up many times. V and J are TRBV6-2 or TRBV6-3 and TRBJ2-7; 7 nucleotides agree with TRBD2. Trimming removed 6 bases from V and 3 bases from J; junction bases left unmatched: 11. This CDR3 spans 15 amino acids. The germline CDR1 and CDR2 sequences are MNHEY and SVGEGT. Here the CDR3 reads CASSMGGALHYEQYF. CDR3 coding DNA: TGTGCCAGCAGCATGGGAGGGGCCTTACACTACGAGCAGTACTTC.

This clonotype appeared many times. This rearrangement joins TRBV18 to TRBJ2-3; 10 nucleotides agree with TRBD1. The trim removed 4 bases at V and 3 bases at J, leaving 1 base unmatched. Germline loops: CDR1 KGHSH, CDR2 LQKENI. The CDR3 contains 14 residues. CDR3 bases: TGTGCCAGCTCACGGGACAGGGGAACAGATACGCAGTATTTT. This translates into CASSRDRGTDTQYF.

This clonotype was picked up many times. The CDR3 protein is CASRGHPTGELFF. As DNA, the CDR3 is TGTGCCAGCAGGGGTCACCCCACCGGGGAGCTGTTTTTT. This chain uses TRBV27 with TRBJ2-2; D is uncertain. The CDR3 consists of 13 residues. Per the germline V gene, CDR1 is MNHEY and CDR2 is SMNVEV (reference sequence). Between the trimmed V and J ends, which lost 6 bases and 4 bases, there was a span of 9 bases.

This clonotype was seen ten or more times. This chain connects TRBV6-1 to TRBJ2-1, with 8 bases that match TRBD2. The CDR3 runs to 14 residues. V lost 7 bases, J lost 0 bases, and 2 bases stayed unmatched. The germline V gene encodes CDR1 MNHNS and CDR2 SASEGT. CDR3 coding DNA: TGTGCCAGCACCACTAGCGGCTCCTACAATGAGCAGTTCTTC. The encoded protein is CASTTSGSYNEQFF.

With regard to this clonotype: A much larger clone lies a single base off, so this may be a read error. V gene TRBV20-1 combines with J gene TRBJ2-1; 8 bases map to TRBD2. With V trimmed by 6 bases and J by 8 bases, 9 bases remained unmatched. Per the germline V gene, CDR1 is DFQATT and CDR2 is SNEGSKA (reference sequence). CDR3 length: 13 residues. CDR3 region: CSARAGVVDEQFF. The CDR3 bases are TGCAGTGCCCGAGCGGGAGTAGTTGATGAGCAGTTCTTC.

This rearrangement joins TRBV18 to TRBJ1-1; D uncertain. Germline loops: CDR1 KGHSH, CDR2 LQKENI. The V end lost 0 bases, the J end lost 1 base, and 6 bases lay between the germline ends. This CDR3 is built from 14 residues. The CDR3 sequence is CASSPPGRNTEAFF. The CDR3 DNA follows: TGTGCCAGCTCACCACCAGGGCGGAACACTGAAGCTTTCTTT.